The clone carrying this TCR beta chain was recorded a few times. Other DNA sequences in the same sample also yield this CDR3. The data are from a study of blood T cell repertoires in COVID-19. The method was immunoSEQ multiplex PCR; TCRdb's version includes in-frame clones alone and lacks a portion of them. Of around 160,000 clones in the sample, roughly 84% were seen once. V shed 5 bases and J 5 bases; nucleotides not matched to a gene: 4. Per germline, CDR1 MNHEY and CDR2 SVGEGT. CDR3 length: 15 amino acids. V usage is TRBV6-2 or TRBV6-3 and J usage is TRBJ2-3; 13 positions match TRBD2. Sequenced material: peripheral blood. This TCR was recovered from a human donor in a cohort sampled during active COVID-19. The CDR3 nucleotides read TGTGCCAGCAGTCCACTAGCGGGGGGGGTAGATACGCAGTATTTT. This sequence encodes CASSPLAGGVDTQYF.